This TCR beta chain is drawn from a study of T cell repertoires in cytomegalovirus infection (dated by TCRdb to the late 2010s). Study-wide context: The HLA type of each donor mattered for the analysis, because public TCR beta signatures pointed to carriage of CMV infection along with the matching HLA type. The study at large found these results: Carriers of CMV infection plus the relevant HLA type were discriminated by the cumulative frequency of public TCR beta family members in the study cohort and in an independent roughly 320-donor cohort. The ex vivo response was dominated by HLA-C-restricted CMV-specific TCR beta clonotypes, which also provided the single most frequent clonotype in two of eight donors.

For CDR1 and CDR2, the germline V gene lists SGHTA and FQGNSA. The V end gives up 1 base and the J end 5 bases, leaving 7 bases in the junction not matched to a gene. Measured from the cysteine to the phenylalanine, the CDR3 is 16 residues long. The entry retains the CDR3 DNA only, 48 bases that are in frame from base 1. The sequencing machine was an Illumina HiSeq 1500. TCRdb itself trimmed the public reads at Q25 with fastp, ran MiXCR and retained productive beta chains. Each CDR3 protein appears once, grouped with its most common genes and DNA. The sample table holds over 100,000 distinct CDR3 sequences, of which approximately 15% were seen once. Together, the top ten hold around 8.5% of the sample. In regard to this clonotype: Its antigen is not yet known. No qualities accompany the bases; no much larger clone lies one base away.

Sample: PBMCs. The rearranged chain carries TRBV7-2 and TRBJ2-3, with 9 bases aligning to TRBD2. The TCR sequence derives from a human donor in good health (CMV status not recorded). Some clones in this sample may be carry-over from other donors' samples. The base sequence is TGTGCCAGCAGCTTAGAGGGCGGGGGGGCCCAAGATACGCAGTATTTT. The translation is CASSLEGGGAQDTQYF.